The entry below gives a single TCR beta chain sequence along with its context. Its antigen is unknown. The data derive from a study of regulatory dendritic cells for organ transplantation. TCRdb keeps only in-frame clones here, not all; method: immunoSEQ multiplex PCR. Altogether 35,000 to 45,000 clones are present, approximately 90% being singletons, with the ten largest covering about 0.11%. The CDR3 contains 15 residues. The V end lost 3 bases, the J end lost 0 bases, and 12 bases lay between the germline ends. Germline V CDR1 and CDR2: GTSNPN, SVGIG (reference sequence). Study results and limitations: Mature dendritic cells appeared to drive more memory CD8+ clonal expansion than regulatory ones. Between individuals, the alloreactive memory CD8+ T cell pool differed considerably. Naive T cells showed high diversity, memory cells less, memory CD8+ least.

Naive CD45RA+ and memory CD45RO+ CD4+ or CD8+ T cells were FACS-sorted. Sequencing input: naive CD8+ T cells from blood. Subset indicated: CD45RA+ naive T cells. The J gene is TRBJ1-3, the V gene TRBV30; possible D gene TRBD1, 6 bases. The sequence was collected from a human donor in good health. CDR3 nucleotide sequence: TGTGCCTGGAGAGGCGGACAGAGCTCTGGAAACACCATATATTTT. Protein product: CAWRGGQSSGNTIYF.